Listed here are 26 T cell receptor beta chains from one sample, sequenced in a study of shared clonotypes between healthy human individuals. TCRdb keeps only in-frame clones here, not all; method: immunoSEQ multiplex PCR. There are approximately 2.5 million clones in the sample; around 90% occur only once, and about 0.13% lies in the top ten. Sequencing was carried out using naive CD4+ T cells sorted from blood. Specified subset: CD45RA+ positively selected. The receptors derive from a man younger than 30 in good health.

This chain links TRBV30 with TRBJ1-3; unclear D gene. The CDR3 extends over 15 amino acids. Trimming removed 0 bases from V and 2 bases from J, with 11 bases in between. Germline CDR1 reads GTSNPN; CDR2 reads SVGIG (reference sequence). CDR3 sequence reads: CAWSVLGFPGNTIYF. The CDR3 DNA reads as TGTGCCTGGAGTGTATTGGGGTTTCCTGGAAACACCATATATTTT.

This CDR3 reads CASSSQGSHSPLHF. Here the CDR3 DNA reads TGTGCCAGCAGCTCGCAGGGGTCGCATTCACCCCTCCACTTT. V gene TRBV7-9 combines with J gene TRBJ1-6, with D possibly being TRBD1 (6 bases). Germline values: CDR1 SEHNR, CDR2 FQNEAQ (reference sequence). Trimming removed 4 bases from V and 8 bases from J, with 12 bases in between. CDR3 size: 14 residues.

This clone was seen once. The J gene is TRBJ2-5, the V gene TRBV6-1, with 7 bases identical to TRBD1. Germline assignment: CDR1 MNHNS and CDR2 SASEGT. J lost 6 bases, V lost 5 bases, and 6 bases had no gene match. This CDR3 contains 13 residues. CDR3 protein: CASSHTGEKTQYF. For the CDR3, the DNA is TGTGCCAGCAGTCATACAGGGGAGAAGACCCAGTACTTC.

This chain connects TRBV10-3 to TRBJ1-5; 7 bases map to TRBD1. The ends lost 6 bases at V and 7 bases at J; junction bases unmatched: 9. This CDR3 comprises 14 residues. CDR1 is ENHRY, CDR2 SYGVKD, per germline. The CDR3 spells CAIRKGGDGQPQHF. The CDR3 DNA sequence: TGTGCCATCAGAAAAGGGGGCGACGGGCAGCCCCAGCATTTT.

The V gene is TRBV9, the J gene TRBJ2-7, with D uncertain. This CDR3 contains 16 residues. The germline V and J ends were trimmed by 2 bases and 9 bases, with 24 bases remaining between them. Germline V gives CDR1 SGDLS, CDR2 YYNGEE. CDR3: CASSVDTAFPPAGQYF. CDR3 nucleotides: TGTGCCAGCAGCGTGGATACAGCTTTTCCTCCGGCTGGGCAGTACTTC. The full variable domain, in which reference TRBV9 and TRBJ2-7 provide the parts outside the CDR3, is DSGVTQTPKHLITATGQRVTLRCSPRSGDLSVYWYQQSLDQGLQFLIQYYNGEERAKGNILERFSAQQFPDLHSELNLSSLELGDSALYFCASSVDTAFPPAGQYFGPGTRLTVT.

Concerning this clone itself: Other DNA sequences in this sample translate to the same CDR3. As DNA, the CDR3 is TGCGCCAGCAGCCAAGAGGGCGCGGGAAACACCATATATTTT. Protein product: CASSQEGAGNTIYF. This chain uses TRBV4-1 with TRBJ1-3; D call uncertain. Trimming removed 0 bases at V and 4 bases at J, with 7 bases between. Germline V gene data show CDR1 as MGHRA and CDR2 as YSYEKL. CDR3 length: 14 amino acids.

This clone showed up just once. This chain connects TRBV18 to TRBJ2-7; perhaps TRBD2 as D (5 bases). Germline V lookup: CDR1 KGHSH, CDR2 LQKENI. With 2 bases removed from V and 6 bases from J, the gap between germline ends came to 14 bases. This CDR3 has 14 residues. The CDR3 sequence is CASSPRLEGGEQYF. The CDR3 coding sequence is TGTGCCAGCTCACCAAGGCTAGAGGGTGGCGAGCAGTACTTC.

This chain links TRBV9 with TRBJ2-1; 10 bases are a match to TRBD2. This CDR3 is 16 amino acids long. V was clipped by 2 bases and J by 5 bases; unmatched bases: 7. Looked up from germline, CDR1 is SGDLS and CDR2 is YYNGEE. For the CDR3, the DNA is TGTGCCAGCAGCGTTGAAGAGCGGGGGGGGAACAATGAGCAGTTCTTC. It is translated as CASSVEERGGNNEQFF.

The chain uses TRBV5-3 and TRBJ2-5, with D unresolved. TRBV5-3 is known as an ORF, though its function is uncertain. V was pared by 4 bases and J by 14 bases, with 9 bases between. The CDR3 length is 9 residues. DNA of the CDR3: TGTGCCAGAAGCCCCATTGGATACTTC. As protein: CARSPIGYF.

The CDR3 DNA sequence: TGCGCCAGCAGCCGGGCTGTGACTAGCGGGAGAGCCCACAATGAGCAGTTCTTC. The encoded protein is CASSRAVTSGRAHNEQFF. V gene TRBV4-3 combines with J gene TRBJ2-1, with 12 bases that match TRBD2. There are 18 residues in the CDR3. The germline CDR1 and CDR2 sequences are LGHNA and YSLEER. V gave up 4 bases and J gave up 5 bases; unmatched junction bases: 12.

The rearrangement joins TRBV28 to TRBJ2-3; D gene unclear. The germline V gene has CDR1 MDHEN and CDR2 SYDVKM. V was trimmed by 11 bases and J by 0 bases, leaving 18 bases between them. The CDR3 is made up of 15 amino acids. The CDR3 sequence is CARTVALTSTDTQYF. The CDR3, as DNA: TGTGCCCGAACTGTGGCGCTTACTAGCACAGATACGCAGTATTTT.

The chain carries TRBV19 and TRBJ2-3; 8 bases agree with TRBD2. V trimming: 3 bases; J trimming: 5 bases; junction bases outside the gene matches: 13. From germline, CDR1 is LNHDA and CDR2 SQIVND (reference sequence). The CDR3 is made up of 17 amino acids. CDR3 loop: CASSMRSSGRVGDTQYF. The CDR3 coding sequence is TGTGCCAGTAGTATGAGGTCAAGCGGGAGAGTTGGAGATACGCAGTATTTT.

The gene calls are TRBV5-5 and TRBJ2-3; D might be TRBD2 (7 bases). CDR3 size: 15 residues. CDR1 is SGHKS, CDR2 YYEKEE, per germline (reference sequence). Trimming left V 2 bases short and J 5 bases short, with 15 bases between. The CDR3 sequence: CASSFHHGGRDTQYF. As DNA, the CDR3 is TGTGCCAGCAGCTTTCATCACGGGGGGCGAGATACGCAGTATTTT.

This chain uses TRBV5-6 with TRBJ2-5; 8 bases are shared with TRBD1. The CDR3 spans 15 residues. The germline V gene encodes CDR1 SGHDT and CDR2 YYEEEE. V lost 0 bases, J lost 5 bases, and 6 bases stayed unmatched. CDR3 loop: CASSLADRDGETQYF. The CDR3 nucleotides read TGTGCCAGCAGCTTGGCGGACAGGGACGGCGAGACCCAGTACTTC. The full variable domain, completed using reference TRBV5-6 and TRBJ2-5, is DAGVTQSPTHLIKTRGQQVTLRCSPKSGHDTVSWYQQALGQGPQFIFQYYEEEERQRGNFPDRFSGHQFPNYSSELNVNALLLGDSALYLCASSLADRDGETQYFGPGTRLLVL.

The rearrangement links TRBV5-6 to TRBJ2-3; D is perhaps TRBD1 (6 bases). The ends were cut back, 0 bases at V and 2 bases at J, with 10 bases in the middle. This CDR3 is built from 15 residues. The V gene's germline CDR1 is SGHDT and CDR2 YYEEEE. The CDR3 nucleotides are TGTGCCAGCAGCTTGGGACAGGTCTACACAGATACGCAGTATTTT. Its protein product is CASSLGQVYTDTQYF.

The rearrangement joins TRBV7-2 to TRBJ1-1, with D unresolved. Trimming removed 1 base at V and 0 bases at J, with 12 bases between. This CDR3 has 16 residues. CDR1 SGHTA and CDR2 FQGNSA come from the germline V gene. CDR3: CASSLVVLRLNTEAFF. The DNA for the CDR3 is TGTGCCAGCAGCTTAGTGGTCCTGCGATTGAACACTGAAGCTTTCTTT.

This clone was recorded a few times. The rearrangement links TRBV18 to TRBJ2-2; tentative D call: TRBD1 (6 bases). This CDR3 region has 16 residues. Germline CDR1 KGHSH, CDR2 LQKENI. V was cut by 1 base and J by 0 bases, with 9 bases left in between. The CDR3 bases are TGTGCCAGCTCACCACAAAGGACAGCGAACACCGGGGAGCTGTTTTTT. This translates into CASSPQRTANTGELFF.

This clone has just a few counts. The chain links TRBV6-1 to TRBJ1-4; TRBD1 might be the D (6 bases). The CDR3 loop spans 13 amino acids. The V gene's germline CDR1 is MNHNS and CDR2 SASEGT. V gave up 7 bases and J gave up 12 bases, with 18 bases separating them. The CDR3 reads CASISRGNWELFF. In nucleotides, the CDR3 is TGTGCCAGCATTTCCAGGGGTAATTGGGAACTGTTTTTT.

Turning to this clone: Distinct nucleotide sequences in the sample also encode this CDR3. This CDR3 reads CASSLGVGTDTQYF. The CDR3 nucleotides are TGTGCCAGCAGCTTAGGAGTGGGCACAGATACGCAGTATTTT. The gene calls are TRBV7-2 and TRBJ2-3, with D hard to call. V lost 1 base, J lost 1 base, and 6 bases lay in between. The CDR3 runs to 14 residues. From germline, CDR1 is SGHTA and CDR2 FQGNSA.

The CDR3 region has the DNA TGTGCCAGCAGTTACAAGGACCCCTATAATTCACCCCTCCACTTT. This translates into CASSYKDPYNSPLHF. This sequence joins TRBV6-5 and TRBJ1-6; D not certain. The ends were cut back, 2 bases at V and 2 bases at J, with 7 bases in the middle. This CDR3 spans 15 amino acids. Germline V gene lookup returns CDR1 MNHEY and CDR2 SVGAGI.

In this sample, this clone turned up a few times. The rearrangement uses TRBV4-3 and TRBJ1-1; tentatively, D is TRBD1 (6 bases). The CDR3 is 13 amino acids. The germline gives CDR1 LGHNA, CDR2 YSLEER. The germline V and J ends were trimmed by 4 bases and 0 bases, with 6 bases remaining between them. CDR3 coding DNA: TGCGCCAGCAGCCGGGACATGAACACTGAAGCTTTCTTT. Translated, it gives CASSRDMNTEAFF.

As for this clone: Other DNA sequences in this specimen translate into the identical CDR3. The chain combines TRBV7-2 with TRBJ2-3; D call uncertain. This CDR3 is built from 13 residues. Trimming removed 5 bases from V and 1 base from J, with 7 bases in between. Looked up from germline, CDR1 is SGHTA and CDR2 is FQGNSA. The CDR3 region has the DNA TGTGCCAGCAGCCGACGCGGCACAGATACGCAGTATTTT. Translating gives CASSRRGTDTQYF.

The CDR3 sequence: CASSSVGSWAYF. The CDR3 DNA sequence: TGTGCCAGCAGCTCCGTCGGGTCCTGGGCATATTTT. The V gene is TRBV7-2, the J gene TRBJ2-3; no definite D call. From germline, CDR1 is SGHTA and CDR2 FQGNSA. The V end lost 4 bases, the J end lost 15 bases, and 17 bases lay between the germline ends. The CDR3 is made up of 12 amino acids. The variable domain in full, with the rest retrieved from reference TRBV7-2 and TRBJ2-3, is GAGVSQSPSNKVTEKGKDVELRCDPISGHTALYWYRQSLGQGLEFLIYFQGNSAPDKSGLPSDRFSAERTGGSVSTLTIQRTQQEDSAVYLCASSSVGSWAYFGPGTRLTVL.

This clone was detected only a few times. The V call is TRBV21-1, the J call TRBJ2-2. TRBV21-1 is labeled a pseudogene. The CDR3 spans 15 residues. CDR3 DNA: TGTGCCAGCATCCGGGACCTCCGGAACACCGGGGAGCTGTTTTTT. It specifies CASIRDLRNTGELFF.

The chain recombines TRBV27 with TRBJ2-7; 9 bases fit TRBD1. The germline V gene encodes CDR1 MNHEY and CDR2 SMNVEV (reference sequence). This CDR3 spans 15 amino acids. J was trimmed by 6 bases and V by 5 bases; bases with no gene match: 11. The CDR3 nucleotides are TGTGCCAGCAGTCCCAGGGACAGGGCCCCCCCCGAGCAGTACTTC. Amino acids: CASSPRDRAPPEQYF.

V is TRBV2 and J is TRBJ2-1, with TRBD1 identical over 10 bases. Trimming removed 8 bases from V and 9 bases from J; junction bases left unmatched: 13. The CDR3 has 15 residues. Germline loops: CDR1 SNHLY, CDR2 FYNNEI. In nucleotides, the CDR3 is TGTGCCAGCCTGAGGACAGGGGGGTACTTAGGTGAGCAGTTCTTC. Translating it yields CASLRTGGYLGEQFF.